These T cell receptor beta chains were read from a single sample in a study of blood T cell repertoires in COVID-19. TCRdb's copy holds only in-frame clones and misses some; the assay was immunoSEQ multiplex PCR. The sample carries 270,000 or so clones, 80% to 90% recorded once. Input material: peripheral blood. The receptors stem from a woman aged 40 to 50 who had recovered from COVID-19. Both conserved end residues are part of each CDR3. D genes are given only for firm matches. Rows give clone size only sometimes, using once, few, many, or a class for an expanded clone.

d_gene: TRBD1; abundance: .; j_gene: TRBJ2-6; v_gene: TRBV28; CDR3nt: TGTGCCAGCAGTCGAGGACAGGGGAGGAGCGGGGCCAACGTCCTGACTTTC; CDR3aa: CASSRGQGRSGANVLTF
d_gene: .; abundance: .; j_gene: TRBJ2-3; v_gene: TRBV10-1; CDR3nt: TGCGCCAGCAGTGTCGGAAGCGAGACAGATACGCAGTATTTT; CDR3aa: CASSVGSETDTQYF
d_gene: .; abundance: .; j_gene: TRBJ2-7; v_gene: TRBV6-5; CDR3nt: TGTGCCAGTCGGACAGACTACGAGCAGTACTTC; CDR3aa: CASRTDYEQYF
d_gene: TRBD2; abundance: .; j_gene: TRBJ2-1; v_gene: TRBV19; CDR3nt: TGTGCCAGCCTCGACCCTAGCGGGAGTCTTAATGAGCAGTTCTTC; CDR3aa: CASLDPSGSLNEQFF
d_gene: .; abundance: .; j_gene: TRBJ1-1; v_gene: TRBV19; CDR3nt: TGTGCCAGTAGTGCGCGACAGGTGATGAACACTGAAGCTTTCTTT; CDR3aa: CASSARQVMNTEAFF
d_gene: .; abundance: once; j_gene: TRBJ2-5; v_gene: TRBV7-8; CDR3nt: TGTGCCAGCAGCCCCCCCGGGACACAAGAGACCCAGTACTTC; CDR3aa: CASSPPGTQETQYF
d_gene: .; abundance: once; j_gene: TRBJ1-2; v_gene: TRBV20-1; CDR3nt: TGCAGTGCCCTTCCCTATGGCTACACCTTC; CDR3aa: CSALPYGYTF
d_gene: .; abundance: .; j_gene: TRBJ1-2; v_gene: TRBV10-3; CDR3nt: TGTGCCATCAGTCAAGAGAACTATGGCTACACCTTC; CDR3aa: CAISQENYGYTF
d_gene: .; abundance: .; j_gene: TRBJ1-2; v_gene: TRBV19; CDR3nt: TGTGCCAGTAACAGGGACTATGGCTACACCTTC; CDR3aa: CASNRDYGYTF
d_gene: .; abundance: .; j_gene: TRBJ1-2; v_gene: TRBV6-1; CDR3nt: TGTGCCAGCAGTGAGAGGGGGGGAGTCTATGGCTACACCTTC; CDR3aa: CASSERGGVYGYTF
d_gene: .; abundance: .; j_gene: TRBJ1-2; v_gene: TRBV19; CDR3nt: TGTGCCAGTAGTATTTCGGTCTATGGCTACACCTTC; CDR3aa: CASSISVYGYTF
d_gene: TRBD1; abundance: .; j_gene: TRBJ1-1; v_gene: TRBV7-9; CDR3nt: TGTGCCAGCAGCTTCGGGGACAGGATAACAGACGCCAAAGCTTTCTTT; CDR3aa: CASSFGDRITDAKAFF
d_gene: .; abundance: once; j_gene: TRBJ1-2; v_gene: TRBV27; CDR3nt: TGTGCCAGCAGTTTAAGGGGTCAGGGGAGGGCCTATGGCTACACCTTC; CDR3aa: CASSLRGQGRAYGYTF